The clone carrying this T cell receptor beta chain was detected ten times or more. V shed 0 bases, J shed 4 bases, and the junction held 11 bases outside the gene matches. Germline V gives CDR1 LGHNA, CDR2 YNFKEQ. The CDR3 runs 17 residues. The sample is drawn from a study of CD8+CD57+ T cells in acquired aplastic anemia. TCR beta VDJ and CDR3 profiles were obtained from a genomic DNA template. MiXCR was run by TCRdb on the reads, yielding one entry per CDR3 protein. The repertoire has around 180,000 distinct CDR3 sequences, 50% to 75% of them found once; the top ten carry 45%. Sequencing input: sorted CD4+, CD8+, or CD8+CD57+ T cells (not recorded which) from PBMCs. The sequence derives from a human donor in good health. This chain joins TRBV4-2 and TRBJ1-2, with 7 bases identical to TRBD1. CDR3 in amino acids: CASSQDVSGGGSYGYTF. In DNA form, the CDR3 reads TGTGCCAGCAGCCAAGATGTTTCAGGGGGTGGTAGCTATGGCTACACCTTC.